These 17 T cell receptor beta chains originate from one sample sequenced in a study of blood T cell repertoires in COVID-19 (dated by TCRdb to the early 2020s). The library was produced with the immunoSEQ multiplex PCR assay. TCRdb retrieved this table from immuneACCESS and kept in-frame rearrangements only. Not all clones are present; in checked studies, unresolved V genes account for under half, and no reason is known for the remainder. In all, the sample holds about 92,000 clones, and 85% of those were seen once. The ten largest clones capture 38% of the sample. The sequenced material came from peripheral blood. Receptors were obtained from a man older than 75 with acute or convalescent COVID-19.

The genes are TRBV6-5 and TRBJ1-2; weak D call: TRBD1 (6 bases). The CDR3 length is 14 residues. CDR1 MNHEY and CDR2 SVGAGI come from the germline V gene. The V gene lost 2 bases and the J gene lost 3 bases, with 10 bases spanning the gap. CDR3: CASSYKQGYYGYTF. The CDR3 DNA reads TGTGCCAGCAGTTACAAACAGGGTTACTATGGCTACACCTTC.

The chain combines TRBV5-6 with TRBJ1-1, with D unresolved. Trimming took off 1 base at V and 7 bases at J, with 11 bases between the two ends. The CDR3 runs 13 residues. The V gene's germline CDR1 is SGHDT and CDR2 YYEEEE. The CDR3 region has the DNA TGTGCCAGCAGCTTGATTGGACTGCGTGAAGCTTTCTTT. This sequence encodes CASSLIGLREAFF.

This chain uses TRBV29-1 with TRBJ1-2; D is unclear. The CDR3 contains 18 residues. Germline V gene sequence: CDR1 SQVTM, CDR2 ANQGSEA. V lost 7 bases and J lost 0, with 27 bases in between. The CDR3 region is CSALTWEGEEIANYGYTF. The CDR3 DNA sequence: TGCAGCGCTTTAACATGGGAGGGCGAAGAGATAGCTAACTATGGCTACACCTTC.

This clone came up once. The J gene is TRBJ2-1, the V gene TRBV6-2 or TRBV6-3; 7 bases match TRBD2. The ends lost 5 bases at V and 5 bases at J; junction bases unmatched: 6. This CDR3 has 14 amino acids. CDR1 is MNHEY and CDR2 is SVGEGT in the germline V gene. The chain's CDR3 is CASSRPSGNNEQFF. The CDR3 coding sequence is TGTGCCAGCAGTCGCCCTAGCGGAAACAATGAGCAGTTCTTC.

The genes are TRBV9 and TRBJ2-7; 7 nucleotides agree with TRBD2. J lost 4 bases, V lost 0 bases, and 7 bases had no gene match. There are 15 residues in the CDR3. Looked up from germline, CDR1 is SGDLS and CDR2 is YYNGEE. The CDR3 reads CASSVGYSGLYEQYF. CDR3 coding DNA: TGTGCCAGCAGCGTAGGTTATAGCGGGCTATACGAGCAGTACTTC.

This chain links TRBV21-1 with TRBJ1-2; whether TRBD1, the table's D call, matches the DNA was not checked. TRBV21-1 is shown as a pseudogene. The CDR3 spans 15 residues. The DNA for the CDR3 is TGTGCCAGCGAAGAGAGGGACAGGTCTAACTATGGCTACACCTTC. Its protein is CASEERDRSNYGYTF.

J is TRBJ1-4 and V is TRBV3-1 (or the pseudogene TRBV3-2); 7 bases fit TRBD1. There are 16 residues in the CDR3. J was trimmed by 2 bases and V by 0 bases; bases with no gene match: 3. The V gene's germline CDR1 is LGHDT and CDR2 YNNKEL (reference sequence). This chain's CDR3 is CASSQDTGVTNEKLFF. As DNA, the CDR3 is TGTGCCAGCAGCCAAGACACAGGGGTTACTAATGAAAAACTGTTTTTT.

Here the CDR3 DNA reads TGTGCCAGCAGCTGGGCTAACCAGAACACCGGGGAGCTGTTTTTT. Its protein is CASSWANQNTGELFF. The V and J genes are TRBV7-2 and TRBJ2-2; D is unclear. V dropped 4 bases and J dropped 1 base, with 10 bases sitting between them. Germline lookup yields CDR1 SGHTA and CDR2 FQGNSA. CDR3 length: 15 amino acids. Together with reference TRBV7-2 and TRBJ2-2, the CDR3 gives the full variable domain: GAGVSQSPSNKVTEKGKDVELRCDPISGHTALYWYRQSLGQGLEFLIYFQGNSAPDKSGLPSDRFSAERTGGSVSTLTIQRTQQEDSAVYLCASSWANQNTGELFFGEGSRLTVL.

The chain is built from TRBV6-2 or TRBV6-3 and TRBJ2-7, with TRBD2 matching over 11 bases. Germline CDR1 MNHEY, CDR2 SVGEGT. This CDR3 spans 15 amino acids. The J segment lost 3 bases and the V segment lost 4 bases, leaving 5 bases of the junction unmatched. CDR3 coding DNA: TGTGCCAGCAGTTTTCCGCTAGCGGGGGGCTACGAGCAGTACTTC. Its protein product is CASSFPLAGGYEQYF.

The chain couples TRBV9 to TRBJ2-1; the D gene is possibly TRBD1 (6 bases). Deletions cut 4 bases from V and 6 bases from J, with 17 bases between. The germline gives CDR1 SGDLS, CDR2 YYNGEE. The CDR3 has 15 amino acids. CDR3 in amino acids: CASSREQGTRNEQFF. The CDR3 DNA follows: TGTGCCAGCAGCCGTGAACAGGGTACTCGCAATGAGCAGTTCTTC.

This chain's CDR3 is CASSRQAGWGTEAFF. The CDR3, as DNA: TGTGCCAGCAGCCGCCAAGCGGGGTGGGGGACTGAAGCTTTCTTT. The J gene is TRBJ1-1, the V gene TRBV14, with TRBD1 as a possible D gene (5 bases). V was trimmed by 4 bases and J by 5 bases, leaving 17 bases between them. The CDR3 consists of 15 residues. Germline loops: CDR1 SGHDN, CDR2 FVKESK.

The rearrangement uses TRBV19 and TRBJ1-5; 8 nucleotides match TRBD1. J gave up 6 bases and V 4 bases, and 5 bases lay outside the gene matches. This CDR3 comprises 14 residues. Looked up from germline, CDR1 is LNHDA and CDR2 is SQIVND (reference sequence). CDR3 coding DNA: TGTGCCAGTAGTACCACAGGGGGGAGTCAGCCCCAGCATTTT. Amino acid sequence: CASSTTGGSQPQHF.

V gene TRBV5-6 combines with J gene TRBJ2-7, with a tentative D call TRBD2 (6 bases). The CDR3 has 13 residues. Germline values: CDR1 SGHDT, CDR2 YYEEEE. The V gene lost 2 bases and the J gene lost 7 bases, with 13 bases spanning the gap. The CDR3 loop is CASSFPGVVEQYF. CDR3 DNA: TGTGCCAGCAGCTTCCCGGGAGTCGTAGAGCAGTACTTC.

The CDR3 DNA follows: TGTGCCAGCAGTCATAGAGGCGAGGGGGCGGGTGGCTACACCTTC. Translating it yields CASSHRGEGAGGYTF. The chain recombines TRBV2 with TRBJ1-2, with 7 bases aligning to TRBD1. This CDR3 is 15 amino acids long. The trim removed 5 bases at V and 7 bases at J, leaving 13 bases unmatched. From germline, CDR1 is SNHLY and CDR2 FYNNEI. The variable domain in full, with the rest retrieved from reference TRBV2 and TRBJ1-2, is EPEVTQTPSHQVTQMGQEVILRCVPISNHLYFYWYRQILGQKVEFLVSFYNNEISEKSEIFDDQFSVERPDGSNFTLKIRSTKLEDSAMYFCASSHRGEGAGGYTFGSGTRLTVV.

The rearrangement joins TRBV18 to TRBJ1-5, with a tentative D call TRBD1 (6 bases). The CDR3 length is 15 residues. Germline V gene sequence: CDR1 KGHSH, CDR2 LQKENI. V lost 6 bases and J 4 bases, leaving 16 bases between the germline ends. This CDR3 reads CASSPTGLGNQPQHF. The CDR3 DNA reads as TGTGCCAGCTCCCCGACAGGATTGGGGAATCAGCCCCAGCATTTT.

V and J are TRBV4-2 and TRBJ1-4; no clear D. CDR1 LGHNA and CDR2 YNFKEQ come from the germline V gene. With 1 base removed from V and 3 bases from J, the gap between germline ends came to 9 bases. The CDR3 extends over 15 amino acids. CDR3 DNA sequence: TGTGCCAGCAGCCAAGGAACGGGATCTAATGAAAAACTGTTTTTT. This gives the protein CASSQGTGSNEKLFF.

The chain employs TRBV5-6 and TRBJ1-2; D is uncertain. V gave up 1 base and J gave up 5 bases, with 6 bases separating them. The CDR3 totals 12 residues. Germline loops: CDR1 SGHDT, CDR2 YYEEEE. In nucleotides, the CDR3 is TGTGCCAGCAGCTTGCCCCCGTATGGCTACACCTTC. Translated, it gives CASSLPPYGYTF. The full variable domain, its missing parts supplied by reference TRBV5-6 and TRBJ1-2, is DAGVTQSPTHLIKTRGQQVTLRCSPKSGHDTVSWYQQALGQGPQFIFQYYEEEERQRGNFPDRFSGHQFPNYSSELNVNALLLGDSALYLCASSLPPYGYTFGSGTRLTVV.